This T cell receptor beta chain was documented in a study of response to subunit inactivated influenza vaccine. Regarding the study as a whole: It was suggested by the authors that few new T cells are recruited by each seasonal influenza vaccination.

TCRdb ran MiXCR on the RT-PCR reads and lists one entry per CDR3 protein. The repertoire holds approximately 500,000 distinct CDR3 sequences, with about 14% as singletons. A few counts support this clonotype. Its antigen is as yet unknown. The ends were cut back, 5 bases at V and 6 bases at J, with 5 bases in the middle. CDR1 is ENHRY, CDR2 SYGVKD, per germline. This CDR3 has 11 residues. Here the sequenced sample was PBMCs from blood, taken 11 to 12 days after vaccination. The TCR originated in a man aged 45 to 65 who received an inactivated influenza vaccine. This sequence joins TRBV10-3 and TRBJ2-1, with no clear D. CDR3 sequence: CAISTSNEQFF. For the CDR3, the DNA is TGTGCCATCAGTACAAGCAATGAGCAGTTCTTC.